Detailed here is one T cell receptor beta chain. Measured with immunoSEQ multiplex PCR; TCRdb has only the in-frame clones, and not every one. The table has roughly 32,000 clones, 95% to 96% seen once; the top ten hold less than 2.5%. This sample was taken from a study of T cells in tuberculosis. About the research overall: This South African cohort compared adolescents with or without latent tuberculosis against adults with active tuberculosis.

The V gene lost 2 bases and the J gene lost 8 bases, with 10 bases spanning the gap. Germline assignment: CDR1 SGHRS and CDR2 YFSETQ. This CDR3 is 12 amino acids long. This receptor was obtained from a donor between 10 and 29 years old with latent tuberculosis or without tuberculosis infection. The V call is TRBV5-1, the J call TRBJ1-1, with D unresolved. The source material was PBMCs. This CDR3 reads CASSFGSTEAFF. CDR3 DNA: TGCGCCAGCAGCTTCGGGTCAACCGAAGCTTTCTTT.